This TCR beta chain came from a study of long-term antiretroviral therapy in people with HIV. Study outcomes and limitations: Therapy changes, viral resistance and ART adherence were not documented in the available data.

Cryopreserved PBMC samples of roughly 1-10 million cells were used for DNA extraction. Version v3.0 of the immunoSEQ assay was performed at survey level. Sequencing of each sample targeted about 35,000-50,000 T-cell genomes. Sequenced by immunoSEQ multiplex PCR; TCRdb stores in-frame clones only, minus some. The sample holds about 12,000 clones, 60% to 80% seen once. Trimming cost V 8 bases and J 4 bases; bases outside gene matches: 13. Germline CDR1 reads MNHNY; CDR2 reads SVGAGI (reference sequence). The CDR3 has 15 amino acids. Comments on this clone: Its antigen remains unknown.

Here the sequenced sample was unsorted PBMCs, taken 1.3 years after starting antiretroviral therapy. V usage is TRBV6-6 and J usage is TRBJ2-5, with 7 bases identical to TRBD2. The source of this sequence is a young woman with HIV. The CDR3 coding sequence is TGTGCCAGCGCGGGACTAAGCGGTGCGGCAGAGACCCAGTACTTC. This encodes CASAGLSGAAETQYF.